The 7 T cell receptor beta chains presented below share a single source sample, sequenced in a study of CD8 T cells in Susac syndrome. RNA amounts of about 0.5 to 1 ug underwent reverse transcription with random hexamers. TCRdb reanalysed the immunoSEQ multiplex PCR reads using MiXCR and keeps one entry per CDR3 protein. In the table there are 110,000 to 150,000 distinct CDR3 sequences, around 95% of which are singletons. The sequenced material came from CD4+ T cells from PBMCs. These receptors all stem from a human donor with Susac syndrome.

The CDR3 loop is CASSQSTGNRGEQYF. DNA for the CDR3: TGTGCCAGCAGCCAATCGACAGGGAATAGGGGCGAGCAGTACTTC. The chain combines TRBV27 with TRBJ2-7; 7 positions match TRBD1. The CDR3 loop spans 15 amino acids. V lost 6 bases to trimming and J lost 6 bases; unmatched junction nucleotides: 14. Germline values: CDR1 MNHEY, CDR2 SMNVEV (reference sequence).

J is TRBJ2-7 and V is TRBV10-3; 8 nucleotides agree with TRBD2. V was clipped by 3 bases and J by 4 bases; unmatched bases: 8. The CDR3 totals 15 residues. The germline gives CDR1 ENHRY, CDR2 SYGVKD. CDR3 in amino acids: CAISERGTSLYEQYF. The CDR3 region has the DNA TGTGCCATCAGTGAACGAGGGACTAGTCTGTACGAGCAGTACTTC.

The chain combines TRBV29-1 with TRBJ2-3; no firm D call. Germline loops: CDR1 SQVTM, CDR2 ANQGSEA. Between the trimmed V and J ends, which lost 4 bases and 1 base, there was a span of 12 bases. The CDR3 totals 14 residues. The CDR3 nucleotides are TGCAGCGTTGCGTTGCGAACCCGCACAGATACGCAGTATTTT. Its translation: CSVALRTRTDTQYF.

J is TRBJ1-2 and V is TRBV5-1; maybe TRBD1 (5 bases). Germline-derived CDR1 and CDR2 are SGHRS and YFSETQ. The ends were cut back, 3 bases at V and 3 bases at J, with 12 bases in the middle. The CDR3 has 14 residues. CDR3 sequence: CASSSPGRDYGYTF. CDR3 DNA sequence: TGCGCCAGCAGCTCCCCGGGGCGCGACTATGGCTACACCTTC.

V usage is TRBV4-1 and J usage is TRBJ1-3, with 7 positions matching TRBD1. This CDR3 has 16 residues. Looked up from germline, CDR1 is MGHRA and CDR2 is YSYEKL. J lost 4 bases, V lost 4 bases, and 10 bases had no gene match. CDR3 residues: CASSLYRQGRGNTIYF. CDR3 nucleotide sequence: TGCGCCAGCAGCCTCTACCGACAGGGAAGAGGAAACACCATATATTTT.

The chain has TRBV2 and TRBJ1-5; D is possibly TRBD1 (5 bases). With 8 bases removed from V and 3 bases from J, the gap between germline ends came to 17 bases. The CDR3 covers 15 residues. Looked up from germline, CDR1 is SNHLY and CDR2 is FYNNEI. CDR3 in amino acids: CASGGKGALNQPQHF. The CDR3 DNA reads TGTGCCAGCGGGGGTAAAGGGGCCCTCAATCAGCCCCAGCATTTT.

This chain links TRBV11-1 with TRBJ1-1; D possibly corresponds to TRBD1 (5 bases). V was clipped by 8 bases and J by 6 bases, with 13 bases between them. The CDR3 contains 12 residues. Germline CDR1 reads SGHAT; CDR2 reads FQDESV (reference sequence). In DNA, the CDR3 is TGTGCCAGCGGAAGGTGGGGGGCTGAAGCTTTCTTT. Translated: CASGRWGAEAFF.